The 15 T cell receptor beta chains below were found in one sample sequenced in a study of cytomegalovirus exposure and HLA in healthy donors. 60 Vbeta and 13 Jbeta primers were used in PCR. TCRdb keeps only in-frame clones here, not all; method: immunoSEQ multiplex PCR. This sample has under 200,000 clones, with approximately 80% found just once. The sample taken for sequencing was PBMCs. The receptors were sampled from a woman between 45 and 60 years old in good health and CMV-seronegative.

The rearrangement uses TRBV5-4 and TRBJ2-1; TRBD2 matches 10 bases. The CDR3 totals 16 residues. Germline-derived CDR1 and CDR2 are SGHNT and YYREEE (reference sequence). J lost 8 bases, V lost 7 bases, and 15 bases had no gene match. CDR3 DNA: TGTGCCAGCTACCCTCGAGCGGGAGGGCGAGGGGATGAGCAGTTCTTC. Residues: CASYPRAGGRGDEQFF. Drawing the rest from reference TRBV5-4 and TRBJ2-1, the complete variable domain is ETGVTQSPTHLIKTRGQQVTLRCSSQSGHNTVSWYQQALGQGPQFIFQYYREEENGRGNFPPRFSGLQFPNYSSELNVNALELDDSALYLCASYPRAGGRGDEQFFGPGTRLTVL.

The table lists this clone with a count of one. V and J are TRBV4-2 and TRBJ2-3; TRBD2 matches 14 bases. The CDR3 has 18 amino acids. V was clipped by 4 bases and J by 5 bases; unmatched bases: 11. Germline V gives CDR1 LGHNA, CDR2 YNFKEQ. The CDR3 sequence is CASSPKGTSGSGLDTQYF. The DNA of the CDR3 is TGTGCCAGCAGCCCAAAGGGGACTAGCGGGAGTGGTTTAGATACGCAGTATTTT.

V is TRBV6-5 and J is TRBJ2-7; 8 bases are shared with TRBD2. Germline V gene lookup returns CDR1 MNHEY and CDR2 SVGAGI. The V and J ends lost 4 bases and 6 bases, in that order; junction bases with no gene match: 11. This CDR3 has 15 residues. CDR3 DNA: TGTGCCAGCAGTTTCTTCCGGGAGGGCCCGGGCGAGCAGTACTTC. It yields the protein CASSFFREGPGEQYF.

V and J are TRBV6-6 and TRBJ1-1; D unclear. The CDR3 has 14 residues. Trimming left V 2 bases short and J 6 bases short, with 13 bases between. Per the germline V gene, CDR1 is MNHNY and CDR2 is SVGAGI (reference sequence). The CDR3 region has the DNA TGTGCCAGCAGTTACACGGGAAGGTATGCTGAAGCTTTCTTT. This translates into CASSYTGRYAEAFF.

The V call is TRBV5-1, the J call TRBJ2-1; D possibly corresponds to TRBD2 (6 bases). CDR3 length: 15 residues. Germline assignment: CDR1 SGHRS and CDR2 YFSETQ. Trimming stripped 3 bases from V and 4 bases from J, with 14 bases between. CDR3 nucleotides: TGCGCCAGCAGCTACCGGGACTTCTTGTACAATGAGCAGTTCTTC. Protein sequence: CASSYRDFLYNEQFF.

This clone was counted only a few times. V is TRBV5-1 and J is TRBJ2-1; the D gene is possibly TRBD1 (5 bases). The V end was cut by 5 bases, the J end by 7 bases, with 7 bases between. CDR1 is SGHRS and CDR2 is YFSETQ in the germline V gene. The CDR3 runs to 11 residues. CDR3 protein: CASRTGNEQFF. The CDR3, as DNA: TGCGCCAGCAGAACAGGTAATGAGCAGTTCTTC.

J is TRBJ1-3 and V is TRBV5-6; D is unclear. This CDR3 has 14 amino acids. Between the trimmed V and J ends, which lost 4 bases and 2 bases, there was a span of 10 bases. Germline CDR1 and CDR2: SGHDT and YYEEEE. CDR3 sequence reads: CASSPSTAGNTIYF. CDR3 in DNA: TGTGCCAGCAGCCCGAGTACGGCTGGAAACACCATATATTTT.

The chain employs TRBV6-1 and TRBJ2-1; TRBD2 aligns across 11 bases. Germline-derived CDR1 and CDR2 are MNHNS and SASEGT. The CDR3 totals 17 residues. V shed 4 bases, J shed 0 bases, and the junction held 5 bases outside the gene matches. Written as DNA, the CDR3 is TGTGCCAGCAGTGGCCTAGCGGGAGGAAGCTCCTACAATGAGCAGTTCTTC. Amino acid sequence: CASSGLAGGSSYNEQFF.

Here the CDR3 reads CAISESNRGPSSYEQYF. The DNA of the CDR3 is TGTGCCATCAGTGAGTCGAATCGGGGTCCAAGCTCCTACGAGCAGTACTTC. V is TRBV10-3 and J is TRBJ2-7, with D possibly matching TRBD2 (5 bases). V was shortened by 0 bases and J by 0 bases, with 15 bases between the two germline ends. CDR1 is ENHRY, CDR2 SYGVKD, per germline. CDR3 length: 17 residues.

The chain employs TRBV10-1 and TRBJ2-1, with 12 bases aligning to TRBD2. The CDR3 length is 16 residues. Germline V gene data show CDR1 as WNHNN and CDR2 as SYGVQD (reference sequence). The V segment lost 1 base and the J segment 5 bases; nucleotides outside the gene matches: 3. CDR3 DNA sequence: TGCGCCAGCAGTGAGTGGGGACTAGCGGGCAACAATGAGCAGTTCTTC. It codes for CASSEWGLAGNNEQFF.

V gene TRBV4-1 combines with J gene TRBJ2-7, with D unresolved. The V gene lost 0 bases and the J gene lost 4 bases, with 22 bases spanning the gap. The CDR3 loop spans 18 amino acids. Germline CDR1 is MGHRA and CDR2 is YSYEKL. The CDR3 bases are TGCGCCAGCAGCCAAGACGCTCACCCCAGCGTAAGGATGTACGAGCAGTACTTC. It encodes CASSQDAHPSVRMYEQYF.

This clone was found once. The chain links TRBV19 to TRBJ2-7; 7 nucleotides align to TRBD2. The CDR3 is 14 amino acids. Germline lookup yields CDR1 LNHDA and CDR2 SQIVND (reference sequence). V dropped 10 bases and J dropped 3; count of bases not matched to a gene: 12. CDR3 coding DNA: TGTGCCACCTCGTGGGGGGGTTTTCTCTACGAGCAGTACTTC. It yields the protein CATSWGGFLYEQYF.

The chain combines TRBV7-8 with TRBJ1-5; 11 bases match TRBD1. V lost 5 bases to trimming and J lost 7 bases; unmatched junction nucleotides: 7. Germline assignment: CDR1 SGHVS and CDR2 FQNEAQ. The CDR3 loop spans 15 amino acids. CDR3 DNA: TGTGCCAGCAGCACCGGGACAGGGGGAGGCCAGCCCCAGCATTTT. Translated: CASSTGTGGGQPQHF.

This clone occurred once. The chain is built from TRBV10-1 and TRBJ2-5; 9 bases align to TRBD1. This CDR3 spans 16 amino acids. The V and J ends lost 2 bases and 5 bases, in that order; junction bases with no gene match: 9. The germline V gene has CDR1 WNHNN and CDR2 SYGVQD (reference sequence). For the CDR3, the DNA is TGCGCCAGCAGTGAGATACGGGACAGGGTCCGGGAGACCCAGTACTTC. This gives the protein CASSEIRDRVRETQYF.

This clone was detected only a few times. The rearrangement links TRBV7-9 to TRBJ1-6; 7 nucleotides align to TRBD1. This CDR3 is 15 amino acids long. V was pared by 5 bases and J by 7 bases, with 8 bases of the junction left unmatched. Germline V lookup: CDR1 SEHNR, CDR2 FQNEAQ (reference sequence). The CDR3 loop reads CASSPRTGSNSPLHF. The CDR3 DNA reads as TGTGCCAGCAGCCCGCGGACAGGCTCGAATTCACCCCTCCACTTT.